The T cell receptor (beta chain) described here comes from a study of T-cell memory formation after mild COVID-19. About the study: Most TCR clusters belonged to a single donor. Findings and caveats of the study: Cross-reactive memory appears to have joined, as suggested by some responding clones showing up in pre-infection memory. Clones shrinking from day 15 to 85 showed even CD4/CD8 mixes; later expanders tilted CD4+.

TCRdb called the 5' RACE reads again in MiXCR, with one record for every CDR3 protein. The sample carries 450,000 or so distinct CDR3 sequences, more than 20% recorded once. CDR1 SGHTA and CDR2 FQGTGA come from the germline V gene. The CDR3 contains 14 residues. Trimming took off 2 bases at V and 5 bases at J, with 12 bases between the two ends. Worth noting for this clonotype: Its antigen is unidentified.

The sequence was obtained from an adult woman who had mild COVID-19 (a few samples of this study predate the infection). Cell type and time point are not known. Sequencing used PBMCs or a T cell subset sorted from them (not recorded which). This chain links TRBV7-3 with TRBJ1-1; tentatively, D is TRBD1 (5 bases). The DNA of the CDR3 is TGTGCCAGCAGCTTACAGGGCGGTACGACTGAAGCTTTCTTT. It codes for CASSLQGGTTEAFF.